This T cell receptor (beta chain) emerged from a study (dated by TCRdb to between 2014 and 2016). With regard to the full study: Whether tumor-infiltrating Tregs in breast cancer are recruited from blood Tregs or converted in situ from other CD4+ T cell subsets was tested.

V and J lose 7 bases and 4 bases, and a span of 10 bases separates them. The CDR3 measures 12 amino acids from cysteine to phenylalanine. Solely the CDR3 DNA is kept, with 36 bases framed from the first base. Summary of the overall study and its limitations: Tumor-infiltrating Treg TCR alpha and beta sequences overlapped most with tumor naive CD4+ T cells, then with blood naive CD4+ T cells. Among fewer than 25 patients, roughly 13% of tumor Treg TRBV12-4/TRBJ1-2 sequences were shared with naive CD4+ cells, versus under 2.4% with blood Tregs or memory cells. Tumor memory CD4+ T cell TCR gene usage clustered with blood and lymph node memory CD4+ cells and lymph node naive CD4+ cells. Rather than covering whole repertoires, validation in the larger cohort was restricted to a single TCR beta V-J rearrangement.

CD4+CD25+CD127-/low cells were isolated as Tregs. In a larger cohort of 20 or so breast cancer patients, a single TRBV12-4/TRBJ1-2 rearrangement was sequenced in tumor Tregs and in blood Treg, naive and memory CD4+ cells. Tumor tissue and lymph nodes obtained by ipsilateral axillary dissection were perfused with PBS, cut into small pieces and digested using collagenase I and hyaluronidase. Sorted cell populations were confirmed by FACS to exceed 90% purity. This clonotype is regarded as medium-sized (0.01 to 0.1%). Its antigen remains undetermined. No much larger clone exists at a distance of one base, and base qualities are not known. The library was made by multiplex PCR. The listed sequencing device is Ion Torrent PGM. Adaptor-ligated barcode primers were used to amplify TRBV12-4/TRBJ1-2 clonotypes in the 23-patient analysis. TRBV12-4/TRBJ1-2 amplicons from the roughly 20-patient cohort were sequenced on the Ion Personal Genome Machine system. Regarding the original processing steps: For each of nine subset-tissue groups, sequencing data from the five patients were combined, and the groups were compared by unsupervised clustering of TCR gene usage. The Morisita-Horn index was used to calculate repertoire similarity, with shared sequences weighted according to their contribution to each repertoire. TCRdb reran the public reads through fastp at Q25 and MiXCR, keeping productive beta chains. CDR3 protein duplicates are merged, each entry listing the most common genes and DNA. TCRdb, not the original authors, processed these V and J calls. In all, the sample holds some 450 distinct CDR3 sequences, and 7.8% of those were seen once. The top ten hold 50% to 60% of the sample.

The source of this sequence is a female donor with breast cancer. The chain is made from TRBV12-3 or TRBV12-4 and TRBJ1-2; the D segment cannot be called with confidence. Sequenced input: tumor-infiltrating Tregs sorted from the breast tumor. The CDR3 region: CASTRGSYGYTF. The sequence in DNA is TGTGCCAGCACCCGGGGAAGCTATGGCTACACCTTC.